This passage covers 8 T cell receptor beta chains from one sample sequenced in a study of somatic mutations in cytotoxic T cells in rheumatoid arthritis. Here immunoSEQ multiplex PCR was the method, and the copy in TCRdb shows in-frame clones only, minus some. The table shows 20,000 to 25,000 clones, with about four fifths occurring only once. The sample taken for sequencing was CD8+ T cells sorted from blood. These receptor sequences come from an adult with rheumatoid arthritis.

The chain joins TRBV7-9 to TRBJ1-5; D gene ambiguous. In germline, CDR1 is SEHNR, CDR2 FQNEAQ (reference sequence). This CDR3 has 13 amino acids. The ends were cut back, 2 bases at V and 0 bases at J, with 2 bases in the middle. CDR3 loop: CASSLNSNQPQHF. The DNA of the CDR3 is TGTGCCAGCAGCTTAAATAGCAATCAGCCCCAGCATTTT.

CDR3 sequence (DNA): TGTGCCAGCAGCTTAGGCCATCTAGCGGGCGCCTACAATGAGCAGTTCTTC. It is translated as CASSLGHLAGAYNEQFF. The chain is built from TRBV13 and TRBJ2-1; TRBD2 agrees at 8 bases. This CDR3 is 17 amino acids long. V lost 0 bases to trimming and J lost 2 bases; unmatched junction nucleotides: 6. Germline CDR1 is PRHDT and CDR2 is FYEKMQ (reference sequence).

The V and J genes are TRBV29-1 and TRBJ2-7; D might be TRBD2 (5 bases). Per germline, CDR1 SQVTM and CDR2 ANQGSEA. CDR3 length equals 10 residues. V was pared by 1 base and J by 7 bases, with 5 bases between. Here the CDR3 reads CSVEAGEQYF. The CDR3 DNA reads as TGCAGCGTTGAAGCGGGGGAGCAGTACTTC.

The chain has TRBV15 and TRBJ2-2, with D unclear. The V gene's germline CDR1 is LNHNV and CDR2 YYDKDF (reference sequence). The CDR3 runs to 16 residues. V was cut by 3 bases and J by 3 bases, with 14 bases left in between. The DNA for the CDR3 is TGTGCCACCAGCAGCTATTTGGGGTCCGACACCGGGGAGCTGTTTTTT. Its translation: CATSSYLGSDTGELFF.

The CDR3: CASSQGGLAGDTGELFF. DNA for the CDR3: TGTGCCAGCAGCCAGGGGGGACTAGCGGGGGACACCGGGGAGCTGTTTTTT. The chain links TRBV4-2 to TRBJ2-2, with 14 bases lining up with TRBD2. Trimming cost V 3 bases and J 3 bases; bases outside gene matches: 3. The CDR3 length is 17 residues. Germline V lookup: CDR1 LGHNA, CDR2 YNFKEQ.

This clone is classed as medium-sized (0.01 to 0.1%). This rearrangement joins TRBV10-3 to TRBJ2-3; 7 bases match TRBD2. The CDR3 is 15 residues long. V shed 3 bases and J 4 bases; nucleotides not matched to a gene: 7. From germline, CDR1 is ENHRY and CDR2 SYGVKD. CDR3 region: CAISETGGSADTQYF. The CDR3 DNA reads TGTGCCATCAGTGAAACGGGGGGAAGCGCAGATACGCAGTATTTT.

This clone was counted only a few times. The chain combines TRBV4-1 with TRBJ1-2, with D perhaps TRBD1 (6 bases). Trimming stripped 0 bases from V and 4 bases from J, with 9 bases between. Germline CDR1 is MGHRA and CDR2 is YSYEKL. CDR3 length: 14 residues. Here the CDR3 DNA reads TGCGCCAGCAGCCAAGACAGGGGCTCCTATGGCTACACCTTC. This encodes CASSQDRGSYGYTF.

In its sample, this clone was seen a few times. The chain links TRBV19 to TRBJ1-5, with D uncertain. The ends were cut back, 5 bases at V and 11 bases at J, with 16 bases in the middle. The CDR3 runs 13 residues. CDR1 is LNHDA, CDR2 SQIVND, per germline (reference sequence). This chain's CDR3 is CASSLGMGSAQHF. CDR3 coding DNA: TGTGCCAGTAGTCTGGGTATGGGGTCGGCCCAGCATTTT.